Following are 9 T cell receptor beta chains from one sample sequenced in a study of beta chain features in type 1 diabetes. Study-wide results and limits: Patients with Type 1 diabetes showed moderately but significantly shorter TCRB CDR3s in all four CD4+ subsets.

Which antigens these TCRs recognize remains unknown. Expressed TCRB transcripts were sequenced, since all the RNA that had been isolated was reverse transcribed. The repertoire was sequenced with immunoSEQ multiplex PCR; TCRdb's copy has only in-frame clones and lacks some. This table holds 300,000 to 450,000 clones, roughly an eighth found once. What was sequenced was naive CD4+ T cells from blood. Receptors originate from a woman under 30 with type 1 diabetes.

This clone was counted a few times. The rearrangement uses TRBV7-2 and TRBJ2-7, with 9 bases lining up with TRBD1. The CDR3 runs 15 residues. V trimming: 0 bases; J trimming: 3 bases; junction bases outside the gene matches: 3. Germline CDR1 SGHTA, CDR2 FQGNSA. The DNA of the CDR3 is TGTGCCAGCAGCTTAGCAGGGACAGGGTACTACGAGCAGTACTTC. This sequence encodes CASSLAGTGYYEQYF.

This clone was detected only a few times. The chain employs TRBV4-1 and TRBJ2-2, with D perhaps matching TRBD2 (5 bases). The CDR3 runs to 15 residues. The V gene lost 2 bases and the J gene lost 7 bases, with 14 bases spanning the gap. The germline V gene has CDR1 MGHRA and CDR2 YSYEKL. CDR3 in amino acids: CASSQLSGSGGELFF. The CDR3 nucleotides read TGCGCCAGCAGCCAACTCAGCGGATCCGGCGGGGAGCTGTTTTTT.

The chain has TRBV18 and TRBJ1-1; possible D gene TRBD1, 6 bases. The CDR3 covers 15 residues. The V end was cut by 3 bases, the J end by 1 base, with 12 bases between. Germline V gene lookup returns CDR1 KGHSH and CDR2 LQKENI. CDR3 sequence (DNA): TGTGCCAGCTCACCGCAGGACAGCCAGAACACTGAAGCTTTCTTT. This sequence encodes CASSPQDSQNTEAFF.

This clone appeared a few times. This sequence joins TRBV4-1 and TRBJ2-1; TRBD2 aligns across 7 bases. The CDR3 extends over 15 amino acids. Germline lookup yields CDR1 MGHRA and CDR2 YSYEKL. J lost 11 bases, V lost 4 bases, and 14 bases had no gene match. The CDR3 coding sequence is TGCGCCAGCAGCCCGGAGCGGGAACGGGGCCAAAAGCAGTTCTTC. It codes for CASSPERERGQKQFF.

The V and J genes are TRBV28 and TRBJ2-7; 12 bases match TRBD2. The CDR3 totals 15 residues. From germline, CDR1 is MDHEN and CDR2 SYDVKM. After removal of 3 bases from V and 6 bases from J, the junction contained 6 bases not matched to a gene. Written as DNA, the CDR3 is TGTGCCAGCAGTTTCCGACTAGCGGGAGCTGGCGAGCAGTACTTC. This sequence encodes CASSFRLAGAGEQYF.

This clone was observed a handful of times. The chain couples TRBV28 to TRBJ2-1; 10 bases match TRBD2. The germline V gene encodes CDR1 MDHEN and CDR2 SYDVKM. The CDR3 has 14 residues. V dropped 6 bases and J dropped 5; count of bases not matched to a gene: 4. The CDR3 protein is CASRSSGGHNEQFF. The CDR3, as DNA: TGTGCCAGCAGGTCTAGCGGGGGACACAATGAGCAGTTCTTC. The complete variable domain, with remaining parts taken from reference TRBV28 and TRBJ2-1, reads DVKVTQSSRYLVKRTGEKVFLECVQDMDHENMFWYRQDPGLGLRLIYFSYDVKMKEKGDIPEGYSVSREKKERFSLILESASTNQTSMYLCASRSSGGHNEQFFGPGTRLTVL.

The CDR3 sequence is CASSPNPGRLGEAFF. The CDR3 nucleotides read TGTGCCAGCTCACCAAATCCGGGGAGGTTAGGTGAAGCTTTCTTT. The rearrangement uses TRBV18 and TRBJ1-1; D gene ambiguous. The CDR3 covers 15 residues. Germline lookup yields CDR1 KGHSH and CDR2 LQKENI. Trimming stripped 2 bases from V and 7 bases from J, with 17 bases between. Full variable domain (missing parts from reference TRBV18 and TRBJ1-1): NAGVMQNPRHLVRRRGQEARLRCSPMKGHSHVYWYRQLPEEGLKFMVYLQKENIIDESGMPKERFSAEFPKEGPSILRIQQVVRGDSAAYFCASSPNPGRLGEAFFGQGTRLTVV.

This clone was seen a handful of times. The chain recombines TRBV5-4 with TRBJ2-5; D not certain. The germline CDR1 and CDR2 sequences are SGHNT and YYREEE (reference sequence). The CDR3 contains 15 residues. Trimming shortened V by 5 bases and J by 9 bases, and 23 bases separated the two germline ends. CDR3 coding DNA: TGTGCCAGCAGTTCGACAATCCTCGACGGCAGAGCCCAGTACTTC. It yields the protein CASSSTILDGRAQYF.

The rearrangement links TRBV28 to TRBJ2-5; 9 nucleotides agree with TRBD2. Germline values: CDR1 MDHEN, CDR2 SYDVKM. The trim removed 9 bases at V and 1 base at J, leaving 9 bases unmatched. This CDR3 contains 15 residues. The CDR3 DNA is TGTGCCAGTCTCGGGGGCGGGAGGGGCCAAGAGACCCAGTACTTC. Its protein is CASLGGGRGQETQYF.